Listed below are T cell receptor beta chains from one sample, sequenced in a study of T cell responses to AZD1222 COVID-19 vaccine. Profiled with immunoSEQ multiplex PCR; TCRdb holds only in-frame clones, not every one. The sample lists some 86,000 clones; 90% were seen once. The sequencing here drew on peripheral blood, taken 28 days after the second AZD1222 dose. These receptors were obtained from an adult who received the AZD1222 COVID-19 vaccine. CDR3s include the opening cysteine and the closing phenylalanine or tryptophan. Each record gives: J gene, V gene, clone size, D gene, CDR3 DNA, CDR3 protein. The D gene is left open where the match is weak. Some rows mark clone size as missing; the rest say once, few, many or name a class of expanded clone.

j_gene: TRBJ1-5; v_gene: TRBV7-2; abundance: NA; d_gene: NA; CDR3nt: TGTGCCAGCAGCCCCCAGGGCGGACAGCTAAATCAGCCCCAGCATTTT; CDR3aa: CASSPQGGQLNQPQHF
j_gene: TRBJ1-5; v_gene: TRBV5-6; abundance: NA; d_gene: TRBD1; CDR3nt: TGTGCCAGCAGCTTTATGGACAGGGGGTATCAGCCCCAGCATTTT; CDR3aa: CASSFMDRGYQPQHF
j_gene: TRBJ1-1; v_gene: TRBV7-9; abundance: NA; d_gene: NA; CDR3nt: TGTGCCAGCAGCTTAGTCCCGGGGCTGAACACTGAAGCTTTCTTT; CDR3aa: CASSLVPGLNTEAFF
j_gene: TRBJ1-1; v_gene: TRBV5-1; abundance: NA; d_gene: NA; CDR3nt: TGCGCCAGCACCCTTGGGGGACAGAACACTGAAGCTTTCTTT; CDR3aa: CASTLGGQNTEAFF
j_gene: TRBJ2-7; v_gene: TRBV27; abundance: NA; d_gene: TRBD1; CDR3nt: TGTGCCAGCAGGGGGTTGGACAGGGACGAGCAGTACTTC; CDR3aa: CASRGLDRDEQYF
j_gene: TRBJ2-7; v_gene: TRBV24-1; abundance: NA; d_gene: TRBD1; CDR3nt: TGTGCCACCAGTGATTCCGGGACAGGGACCTACGAGCAGTACTTC; CDR3aa: CATSDSGTGTYEQYF
j_gene: TRBJ1-3; v_gene: TRBV18; abundance: NA; d_gene: NA; CDR3nt: TGTGCCAGCTCTATTTCGGTGGAGGGAAACACCATATATTTT; CDR3aa: CASSISVEGNTIYF
j_gene: TRBJ1-1; v_gene: TRBV2; abundance: NA; d_gene: NA; CDR3nt: TGTGCCAGCAGGGAGACAGGACACAACACTGAAGCTTTCTTT; CDR3aa: CASRETGHNTEAFF
j_gene: TRBJ1-2; v_gene: TRBV27; abundance: NA; d_gene: NA; CDR3nt: TGTGCCAGCAGTTTACGTTTCCCAGGGTCAGTAGGATATGGCTACACCTTC; CDR3aa: CASSLRFPGSVGYGYTF
j_gene: TRBJ1-2; v_gene: TRBV6-5; abundance: NA; d_gene: TRBD1; CDR3nt: TGTGCCAGCAGTTCCCACCCGGGACAGGGCGACTATGGCTACACCTTC; CDR3aa: CASSSHPGQGDYGYTF
j_gene: TRBJ1-5; v_gene: TRBV7-2; abundance: NA; d_gene: NA; CDR3nt: TGTGCCAGCAGCTTAGAATCCTACAATCAGCCCCAGCATTTT; CDR3aa: CASSLESYNQPQHF
j_gene: TRBJ1-6; v_gene: TRBV6-2/TRBV6-3; abundance: NA; d_gene: NA; CDR3nt: TGTGCCAGCAGTGCGATCAATAATTGGAATTCACCCCTCCACTTT; CDR3aa: CASSAINNWNSPLHF
j_gene: TRBJ2-7; v_gene: TRBV5-6; abundance: NA; d_gene: NA; CDR3nt: TGTGCCAGCAGCACCGCCTACGAGCAGTACTTC; CDR3aa: CASSTAYEQYF
j_gene: TRBJ2-2; v_gene: TRBV7-6; abundance: NA; d_gene: TRBD1; CDR3nt: TGTGCCAGCAGCCATACTGGGACAGGGGGCACCGGGGAGCTGTTTTTT; CDR3aa: CASSHTGTGGTGELFF
j_gene: TRBJ1-2; v_gene: TRBV27; abundance: NA; d_gene: TRBD1; CDR3nt: TGTGCCAGCAGCTCGACAGGGAGGAACTATGGCTACACCTTC; CDR3aa: CASSSTGRNYGYTF
j_gene: TRBJ1-6; v_gene: TRBV19; abundance: NA; d_gene: NA; CDR3nt: TGTGCCAGTATGGAGGGACGGGGAGGTTCACCCCTCCACTTT; CDR3aa: CASMEGRGGSPLHF
j_gene: TRBJ1-4; v_gene: TRBV7-2; abundance: NA; d_gene: NA; CDR3nt: TGTGCCAGCAGCTCAACAGGGTTTGGTAGAAAACTGTTTTTT; CDR3aa: CASSSTGFGRKLFF
j_gene: TRBJ2-1; v_gene: TRBV5-1; abundance: NA; d_gene: NA; CDR3nt: TGCGCCAGCAGCTTGGGGCCAGAACCTTACAATGAGCAGTTCTTC; CDR3aa: CASSLGPEPYNEQFF
j_gene: TRBJ2-2; v_gene: TRBV2; abundance: NA; d_gene: TRBD1; CDR3nt: TGTGCCAGCAGGTGGCAGGGGGTACCTACCGGGGAGCTGTTTTTT; CDR3aa: CASRWQGVPTGELFF
j_gene: TRBJ2-1; v_gene: TRBV9; abundance: NA; d_gene: TRBD2; CDR3nt: TGTGCCAGCAGAAGACTAGCTGTCGATGAGCAGTTCTTC; CDR3aa: CASRRLAVDEQFF
j_gene: TRBJ1-1; v_gene: TRBV12-3/TRBV12-4; abundance: NA; d_gene: NA; CDR3nt: TGTGCCAGCAGTGGACAGTTGAACACTGAAGCTTTCTTT; CDR3aa: CASSGQLNTEAFF
j_gene: TRBJ1-5; v_gene: TRBV7-2; abundance: NA; d_gene: NA; CDR3nt: TGTGCCAGCAGCTTAGCCCGGGGAGGACAGCCCCAGCATTTT; CDR3aa: CASSLARGGQPQHF
j_gene: TRBJ2-2; v_gene: TRBV5-1; abundance: few; d_gene: NA; CDR3nt: TGCGCCAGCATGGCCACTACGAACACCGGGGAGCTGTTTTTT; CDR3aa: CASMATTNTGELFF
j_gene: TRBJ2-1; v_gene: TRBV30; abundance: NA; d_gene: NA; CDR3nt: TGTGCCTGGAGTATCAACCAGAACAATGAGCAGTTCTTC; CDR3aa: CAWSINQNNEQFF
j_gene: TRBJ1-2; v_gene: TRBV29-1; abundance: NA; d_gene: TRBD1; CDR3nt: TGCAGCGTTGATGCAGGTACCGGGACAGGGGGCGCACATGGCTACACCTTC; CDR3aa: CSVDAGTGTGGAHGYTF
j_gene: TRBJ2-4; v_gene: TRBV9; abundance: NA; d_gene: NA; CDR3nt: TGTGCCAGCAGCTCAAGAGACCAAAACATTCAGTACTTC; CDR3aa: CASSSRDQNIQYF
j_gene: TRBJ2-4; v_gene: TRBV9; abundance: NA; d_gene: NA; CDR3nt: TGTGCCAGCAGCGTACAGGGGTCAGGAAACATTCAGTACTTC; CDR3aa: CASSVQGSGNIQYF
j_gene: TRBJ1-4; v_gene: TRBV28; abundance: NA; d_gene: TRBD1; CDR3nt: TGTGCCAGCAGTTCGTACGCGGGGACAGGGGGCGCAGGGGGAAAGCTGTTTTTT; CDR3aa: CASSSYAGTGGAGGKLFF
j_gene: TRBJ2-3; v_gene: TRBV4-1; abundance: NA; d_gene: NA; CDR3nt: TGCGCCAGCAGCCAAGCTAGCACAGATACGCAGTATTTT; CDR3aa: CASSQASTDTQYF
j_gene: TRBJ2-5; v_gene: TRBV5-1; abundance: NA; d_gene: TRBD2; CDR3nt: TGCGCCAGCAGCCCCGGAGGCGGGGGGTCACAAGAGACCCAGTACTTC; CDR3aa: CASSPGGGGSQETQYF
j_gene: TRBJ2-1; v_gene: TRBV7-9; abundance: NA; d_gene: TRBD2; CDR3nt: TGTGCCAGCAGCTTAGAAATAGCGGGGTACAATGAGCAGTTCTTC; CDR3aa: CASSLEIAGYNEQFF
j_gene: TRBJ1-1; v_gene: TRBV10-3; abundance: NA; d_gene: NA; CDR3nt: TGTGCCATCAGTGGGAACGGGGTCCCTGAAGCTTTCTTT; CDR3aa: CAISGNGVPEAFF
j_gene: TRBJ1-1; v_gene: TRBV9; abundance: NA; d_gene: NA; CDR3nt: TGTGCCAGCAGCGTAGGCCCAGGGGCCCCGAACACTGAAGCTTTCTTT; CDR3aa: CASSVGPGAPNTEAFF
j_gene: TRBJ2-5; v_gene: TRBV19; abundance: NA; d_gene: NA; CDR3nt: TGTGCCAGTAGTGCCCGCCAAGAGACCCAGTACTTC; CDR3aa: CASSARQETQYF
j_gene: TRBJ1-6; v_gene: TRBV3-1/TRBV3-2; abundance: NA; d_gene: NA; CDR3nt: TGTGCCAGCAGCCAAGAAGGGGAGGGAATAAATTCACCCCTCCACTTT; CDR3aa: CASSQEGEGINSPLHF
j_gene: TRBJ1-1; v_gene: TRBV19; abundance: NA; d_gene: NA; CDR3nt: TGTGCCAGTAGTATAGACCCTAGGGGCGCTGAAGCTTTCTTT; CDR3aa: CASSIDPRGAEAFF
j_gene: TRBJ2-1; v_gene: TRBV27; abundance: NA; d_gene: TRBD2; CDR3nt: TGTGCCAGCAGTCCGGGACTAGTGACTGAGCAGTTCTTC; CDR3aa: CASSPGLVTEQFF
j_gene: TRBJ2-2; v_gene: TRBV4-3; abundance: NA; d_gene: NA; CDR3nt: TGCGCCAGCAGCCAACTAGTAGGGGCGGAGAACACCGGGGAGCTGTTTTTT; CDR3aa: CASSQLVGAENTGELFF
j_gene: TRBJ1-1; v_gene: TRBV24-1; abundance: NA; d_gene: NA; CDR3nt: TGTGCCACCAGTGATACGAGGGTGAACACTGAAGCTTTCTTT; CDR3aa: CATSDTRVNTEAFF
j_gene: TRBJ1-1; v_gene: TRBV6-2/TRBV6-3; abundance: NA; d_gene: NA; CDR3nt: TGTGCCAGCAGTTGGGAAATGAACACTGAAGCTTTCTTT; CDR3aa: CASSWEMNTEAFF
j_gene: TRBJ1-2; v_gene: TRBV12-3/TRBV12-4; abundance: NA; d_gene: NA; CDR3nt: TGTGCCAGCAGCACGTCTGTCTATGGCTACACCTTC; CDR3aa: CASSTSVYGYTF
j_gene: TRBJ2-1; v_gene: TRBV4-2; abundance: NA; d_gene: NA; CDR3nt: TGTGCCAGCAGCCAAGGGAGGGGGCCCTCCTACAATGAGCAGTTCTTC; CDR3aa: CASSQGRGPSYNEQFF
j_gene: TRBJ1-3; v_gene: TRBV14; abundance: once; d_gene: NA; CDR3nt: TGTGCCAGCAGCCAAGACGTTCGGGGCTCTGGAAACACCATATATTTT; CDR3aa: CASSQDVRGSGNTIYF
j_gene: TRBJ2-1; v_gene: TRBV9; abundance: NA; d_gene: TRBD2; CDR3nt: TGTGCCAGCAGCGCGACTAGCGGGGGTTACAATGAGCAGTTCTTC; CDR3aa: CASSATSGGYNEQFF
j_gene: TRBJ1-5; v_gene: TRBV7-9; abundance: NA; d_gene: TRBD1; CDR3nt: TGTGCCAGCAGCGTATCCGGGACAGTATTGGGGCCCCAGCATTTT; CDR3aa: CASSVSGTVLGPQHF
j_gene: TRBJ1-5; v_gene: TRBV15; abundance: NA; d_gene: TRBD1; CDR3nt: TGTGCCACCAGCCCCGTCCAACAGGGGATGTGGCCCCAGCATTTT; CDR3aa: CATSPVQQGMWPQHF
j_gene: TRBJ2-7; v_gene: TRBV7-8; abundance: NA; d_gene: TRBD1; CDR3nt: TGTGCCAGTTCGGGACAGCCCTCCTACGAGCAGTACTTC; CDR3aa: CASSGQPSYEQYF
j_gene: TRBJ1-2; v_gene: TRBV19; abundance: few; d_gene: TRBD1; CDR3nt: TGTGCCAGTAGTACCCACACAGGGGGGCTCGGCTACACCTTC; CDR3aa: CASSTHTGGLGYTF
j_gene: TRBJ2-5; v_gene: TRBV14; abundance: NA; d_gene: TRBD1; CDR3nt: TGTGCCAGCAGCCAAGGGGACAGGGCGATCCAAGAGACCCAGTACTTC; CDR3aa: CASSQGDRAIQETQYF
j_gene: TRBJ1-2; v_gene: TRBV5-1; abundance: NA; d_gene: TRBD1; CDR3nt: TGCGCCAGCAGCCCCTGGACAGGGGGCAACTATGGCTACACCTTC; CDR3aa: CASSPWTGGNYGYTF
j_gene: TRBJ2-5; v_gene: TRBV5-6; abundance: NA; d_gene: TRBD2; CDR3nt: TGTGCCAGCAGCTTGTCTGGCGGGGGGGAGACCCAGTACTTC; CDR3aa: CASSLSGGGETQYF
j_gene: TRBJ2-7; v_gene: TRBV11-2; abundance: NA; d_gene: NA; CDR3nt: TGTGCCAGCAGCTTAGCCACGGGCTCCTACGAGCAGTACTTC; CDR3aa: CASSLATGSYEQYF
j_gene: TRBJ2-1; v_gene: TRBV7-2; abundance: NA; d_gene: NA; CDR3nt: TGTGCCAGCAGCTTAGTTGCGGTGCAGGGGAATGAGCAGTTCTTC; CDR3aa: CASSLVAVQGNEQFF
j_gene: TRBJ1-1; v_gene: TRBV7-6; abundance: NA; d_gene: NA; CDR3nt: TGTGCCAGCAGCCATCCCGGGGGAAGGGCTTTCTTT; CDR3aa: CASSHPGGRAFF
j_gene: TRBJ1-5; v_gene: TRBV11-2; abundance: NA; d_gene: NA; CDR3nt: TGTGCCAGCAGCTTAGGAGGGACTAGCAATCAGCCCCAGCATTTT; CDR3aa: CASSLGGTSNQPQHF